Presented here are 7 T cell receptor beta chains from one specimen sequenced in a study of T cells in Graves' hyperthyroidism and ophthalmopathy. RNA transcripts provided the source from which TCR beta CDR3 regions were amplified. The HTBI primer set served for first-round RT-PCR of the TCR CDR3. TCRdb independently ran MiXCR on the multiplex PCR reads; one entry per CDR3 protein. The data hold hundreds of thousands of distinct CDR3 sequences, with 14% to 15% observed a single time. Input material: blood. These receptors originate from a man aged 18-30 years with Graves' ophthalmopathy.

This clonotype was seen ten or more times. The chain links TRBV2 to TRBJ2-1; unclear D gene. The CDR3 totals 12 residues. The germline gives CDR1 SNHLY, CDR2 FYNNEI. V shed 7 bases and J shed 6 bases, with 10 bases lying between them. The CDR3 DNA reads as TGTGCCAGCATATTAACTGGCAATGAGCAGTTCTTC. Its translation is CASILTGNEQFF.

This clonotype has a handful of counts. J is TRBJ2-7 and V is TRBV19; 12 bases are a match to TRBD1. V was clipped by 5 bases and J by 5 bases; unmatched bases: 7. Germline-derived CDR1 and CDR2 are LNHDA and SQIVND (reference sequence). The CDR3 spans 15 residues. CDR3 coding DNA: TGTGCCAGTAGTGCCGGGACAGGGGGCTTAGACGAGCAGTACTTC. Its protein is CASSAGTGGLDEQYF.

The rearrangement links TRBV12-3 or TRBV12-4 to TRBJ2-7; the match to TRBD2 covers 11 bases. V lost 7 bases, J lost 7 bases, and 21 bases stayed unmatched. The CDR3 is 18 amino acids. CDR3 nucleotides: TGTGCCAGCACCTTTGGTCTAGCGGGGGGCGACAGCGGGCGAGAGCAGTACTTC. Translation gives CASTFGLAGGDSGREQYF.

This clonotype was recorded many times. This chain links TRBV28 with TRBJ1-3; D gene uncertain. CDR3 length: 17 amino acids. V lost 6 bases and J lost 0, with 18 bases in between. Looked up from germline, CDR1 is MDHEN and CDR2 is SYDVKM. The DNA for the CDR3 is TGTGCCAGCAGCCAACCCATGCACGCTAGCTCTGGAAACACCATATATTTT. Amino acid sequence: CASSQPMHASSGNTIYF. The full variable domain, completed using reference TRBV28 and TRBJ1-3, is DVKVTQSSRYLVKRTGEKVFLECVQDMDHENMFWYRQDPGLGLRLIYFSYDVKMKEKGDIPEGYSVSREKKERFSLILESASTNQTSMYLCASSQPMHASSGNTIYFGEGSWLTVV.

This clonotype was observed a handful of times. The rearrangement uses TRBV7-9 and TRBJ2-3; the D gene is possibly TRBD1 (5 bases). CDR3 length equals 16 residues. Per germline, CDR1 SEHNR and CDR2 FQNEAQ (reference sequence). V was pared by 7 bases and J by 5 bases, with 22 bases between. The CDR3 DNA reads as TGTGCCAGCACCAGTATAATCTGGGGCATAAAAGATACGCAGTATTTT. It codes for CASTSIIWGIKDTQYF.

This clonotype was seen many times. CDR3 region: CASSHTHTEAFF. The CDR3 coding sequence is TGTGCCAGCAGCCATACTCACACTGAAGCTTTCTTT. The rearrangement joins TRBV3-1 to TRBJ1-1; D gene unclear. CDR3 length: 12 residues. V lost 3 bases, J lost 3 bases, and 5 bases lay in between. The germline V gene encodes CDR1 LGHDT and CDR2 YNNKEL (reference sequence). The full variable domain, rest sourced from reference TRBV3-1 and TRBJ1-1, is DTAVSQTPKYLVTQMGNDKSIKCEQNLGHDTMYWYKQDSKKFLKIMFSYNNKELIINETVPNRFSPKSPDKAHLNLHINSLELGDSAVYFCASSHTHTEAFFGQGTRLTVV.

With regard to this clonotype: Given a much more abundant clone one base away, this may be a read error. The conserved phenylalanine or tryptophan is not found at the CDR3 terminus, so this likely reflects a read error. CDR3 in DNA: TGTGCCAGCAGTGAAGTTGCCACCGGGGAGCTGTTTTCT. It yields the protein CASSEVATGELFS. V is TRBV2 and J is TRBJ2-2; D is unclear. The CDR3 totals 13 residues. Germline loops: CDR1 SNHLY, CDR2 FYNNEI. The ends were cut back, 1 base at V and 4 bases at J, with 4 bases in the middle.